Shown below are 20 T cell receptor beta chains from a single sample sequenced in a study of response to subunit inactivated influenza vaccine. MiXCR, applied by TCRdb to the RT-PCR reads, yields one record per CDR3 protein. The table has fewer than 400,000 distinct CDR3 sequences, roughly a fifth seen once. The material was PBMCs from blood, obtained 21 months after vaccination. These receptors all stem from a man between 45 and 75 years old who received an inactivated influenza vaccine.

The gene calls are TRBV29-1 and TRBJ1-2; a weak D match, TRBD1 (5 bases). Germline CDR1 and CDR2: SQVTM and ANQGSEA. There are 13 residues in the CDR3. Trimming took 3 bases from V and 6 from J, leaving 14 bases between them. The CDR3: CSVDGHPRDGYTF. DNA for the CDR3: TGCAGCGTTGATGGACACCCGAGGGATGGCTACACCTTC.

The chain links TRBV3-1 to TRBJ2-3; D is unclear. The CDR3 length is 13 residues. Germline loops: CDR1 LGHDT, CDR2 YNNKEL (reference sequence). V lost 0 bases and J 8 bases, leaving 9 bases between the germline ends. The CDR3 sequence: CASSQDMVGTQYF. CDR3 nucleotide sequence: TGTGCCAGCAGCCAAGATATGGTGGGTACGCAGTATTTT.

The rearrangement links TRBV20-1 to TRBJ1-1, with 7 bases that match TRBD1. The CDR3 is 14 amino acids. Germline trimming cut 1 base from V and 10 bases from J; bases unmatched to any gene: 12. CDR1 DFQATT and CDR2 SNEGSKA come from the germline V gene (reference sequence). DNA for the CDR3: TGCAGTGCTAGAGGAACAGGGGTGTACTTAGGAGCTTTCTTT. This gives the protein CSARGTGVYLGAFF.

V is TRBV7-6 and J is TRBJ1-1, with TRBD1 matching 9 bases. The V and J ends lost 5 bases and 3 bases, in that order; junction bases with no gene match: 10. This CDR3 has 16 amino acids. Germline V gives CDR1 SGHVS, CDR2 FNYEAQ. CDR3 sequence (DNA): TGTGCCAGCAGCGGGAAGACAGGGGGAAGGGACACTGAAGCTTTCTTT. Amino acid sequence: CASSGKTGGRDTEAFF.

This clonotype has a handful of counts. The chain employs TRBV29-1 and TRBJ1-5; no reliable D call. The ends were cut back, 5 bases at V and 0 bases at J, with 14 bases in the middle. Germline assignment: CDR1 SQVTM and CDR2 ANQGSEA. The CDR3 is 15 residues long. CDR3 in amino acids: CSVQDGSYSNQPQHF. In nucleotides, the CDR3 is TGCAGCGTTCAGGACGGTAGCTATAGCAATCAGCCCCAGCATTTT.

The V and J genes are TRBV4-3 and TRBJ2-7; the match to TRBD1 covers 9 bases. The length of the CDR3 is 15 residues. V lost 2 bases and J lost 6; bases outside the gene matches: 8. Per the germline V gene, CDR1 is LGHNA and CDR2 is YSLEER. CDR3 residues: CASSQNVQGAVEQYF. The CDR3 coding sequence is TGCGCCAGCAGCCAAAACGTACAGGGGGCTGTCGAGCAGTACTTC.

This clonotype was found a few times. The rearrangement joins TRBV10-1 to TRBJ2-7; D gene unclear. V lost 3 bases and J 2 bases, leaving 11 bases between the germline ends. Germline V gives CDR1 WNHNN, CDR2 SYGVQD (reference sequence). This CDR3 has 14 amino acids. The CDR3 region is CASSESGVPYEQYF. The CDR3 DNA reads as TGCGCCAGCAGTGAATCTGGGGTTCCCTACGAGCAGTACTTC.

The chain's CDR3 is CASSLDLRDGTQYF. As DNA, the CDR3 is TGTGCCAGCAGCTTAGATCTACGGGACGGGACCCAGTACTTC. This sequence joins TRBV7-9 and TRBJ2-5, with D possibly called TRBD1 or TRBD2 (5 bases each). Trimming stripped 1 base from V and 7 bases from J, with 13 bases between. The CDR3 loop spans 14 amino acids. CDR1 SEHNR and CDR2 FQNEAQ come from the germline V gene (reference sequence). Looking up the rest from reference TRBV7-9 and TRBJ2-5 gives the full variable domain: DTGVSQNPRHKITKRGQNVTFRCDPISEHNRLYWYRQTLGQGPEFLTYFQNEAQLEKSRLLSDRFSAERPKGSFSTLEIQRTEQGDSAMYLCASSLDLRDGTQYFGPGTRLLVL.

This clonotype was seen a few times. The rearrangement uses TRBV12-3 or TRBV12-4 and TRBJ2-4, with D unresolved. There are 14 residues in the CDR3. Trimming removed 6 bases at V and 0 bases at J, with 9 bases between. The CDR3 DNA is TGTGCCAGCAGGGCCGGACCAGCCAAAAACATTCAGTACTTC. Translating gives CASRAGPAKNIQYF.

The chain carries TRBV20-1 and TRBJ1-1; D possibly corresponds to TRBD1 (5 bases). The germline V gene encodes CDR1 DFQATT and CDR2 SNEGSKA (reference sequence). The CDR3 spans 16 residues. The V end was cut by 0 bases, the J end by 6 bases, with 20 bases between. CDR3 region: CSARDLIGQGGAEAFF. For the CDR3, the DNA is TGCAGTGCTAGAGATCTTATAGGGCAGGGAGGCGCTGAAGCTTTCTTT.

This sequence joins TRBV18 and TRBJ1-1; TRBD1 agrees at 9 bases. CDR3 length equals 13 residues. Germline V gene sequence: CDR1 KGHSH, CDR2 LQKENI. The J segment lost 5 bases and the V segment lost 5 bases, leaving 3 bases of the junction unmatched. The CDR3 reads CASSKTGGTEAFF. Written as DNA, the CDR3 is TGTGCCAGCTCAAAGACAGGGGGGACTGAAGCTTTCTTT.

The chain carries TRBV24-1 and TRBJ2-3, with D hard to call. CDR1 is KGHDR, CDR2 SFDVKD, per germline. The CDR3 runs to 11 residues. Trimming shortened V by 9 bases and J by 3 bases, and 6 bases separated the two germline ends. The CDR3 DNA reads TGTGCCACCGGATTTACAGATACGCAGTATTTT. Translation: CATGFTDTQYF.

The table lists this clonotype with a few counts. The chain combines TRBV12-3 or TRBV12-4 with TRBJ1-1; 7 bases match TRBD1. The CDR3 loop spans 16 amino acids. Trimming at V came to 5 bases and at J to 1 base, leaving 10 bases not matched to a gene. The CDR3 coding sequence is TGTGCCAGCAGTGAACTCCCGGGACAGCCGAACACTGAAGCTTTCTTT. Translated: CASSELPGQPNTEAFF.

CDR3 DNA sequence: TGTGCCAGCAGTTTAATCGGGAACAGGGGAATTCTCTCTGGGGCCAACGTCCTGACTTTC. As protein: CASSLIGNRGILSGANVLTF. The gene calls are TRBV12-3 or TRBV12-4 and TRBJ2-6, with TRBD1 identical over 7 bases. This CDR3 region has 20 residues. Trimming took 2 bases from V and 0 from J; bases not matched to a gene: 13.

This chain uses TRBV7-6 with TRBJ2-1; 12 bases match TRBD2. The trim removed 5 bases at V and 7 bases at J, leaving 6 bases unmatched. CDR1 and CDR2 (germline): SGHVS, FNYEAQ. The CDR3 consists of 15 residues. Here the CDR3 reads CASSLWTSGINEQFF. DNA of the CDR3: TGTGCCAGCAGCCTCTGGACTAGCGGGATTAATGAGCAGTTCTTC.

This clonotype was counted between two and nine times. The genes are TRBV12-3 or TRBV12-4 and TRBJ1-5; unclear D gene. The CDR3 consists of 11 residues. V was pared by 4 bases and J by 6 bases, with 4 bases between. The CDR3 DNA follows: TGTGCCAGCAGTTCAAGTCAGCCCCAGCATTTT. This translates into CASSSSQPQHF.

This clonotype occurred a few times. The V call is TRBV29-1, the J call TRBJ2-1; weak D call: TRBD2 (5 bases). This CDR3 has 12 residues. The V end was cut by 7 bases, the J end by 7 bases, with 14 bases between. Germline-derived CDR1 and CDR2 are SQVTM and ANQGSEA. CDR3 bases: TGCAGCGCGGACGGGTCGGGGAATGAGCAGTTCTTC. Translating it yields CSADGSGNEQFF.

For this clonotype: This could be a read error, since a much larger clone is one nucleotide away. The chain couples TRBV5-1 to TRBJ2-1; 7 nucleotides match TRBD1. The V gene's germline CDR1 is SGHRS and CDR2 YFSETQ. This CDR3 region has 14 residues. The CDR3 reads CAGSLWTGDNEQFF. In nucleotides, the CDR3 is TGCGCCGGCAGCTTGTGGACAGGCGACAATGAGCAGTTCTTC.

V gene TRBV6-2 or TRBV6-3 combines with J gene TRBJ2-2, with D perhaps TRBD1 (5 bases). The CDR3 is 14 residues long. With 4 bases removed from V and 3 bases from J, the gap between germline ends came to 9 bases. The germline gives CDR1 MNHEY, CDR2 SVGEGT. CDR3 sequence: CASSSGFYTGELFF. CDR3 bases: TGTGCCAGCAGTTCAGGGTTCTACACCGGGGAGCTGTTTTTT.

The rearrangement links TRBV7-9 to TRBJ1-1; 7 bases match TRBD1. Looked up from germline, CDR1 is SEHNR and CDR2 is FQNEAQ (reference sequence). CDR3 size: 15 residues. With 4 bases clipped from V and 1 base from J, the junction kept 6 bases outside the gene matches. This CDR3 is CASSSGGLRNTEAFF. The CDR3, as DNA: TGTGCCAGCAGCTCAGGGGGGCTGCGGAACACTGAAGCTTTCTTT.